Listed here are 9 T cell receptor beta chains from one sample, sequenced in a study of blood T cell repertoires in COVID-19. TCRdb's table, derived via immunoSEQ multiplex PCR, lists solely in-frame clones and lacks some. The sample lists roughly 250,000 clones; approximately 80% were seen once. Specimen: peripheral blood. The source is a woman older than 75 with acute or convalescent COVID-19.

The V and J genes are TRBV18 and TRBJ2-2, with TRBD1 identical over 9 bases. Germline V gives CDR1 KGHSH, CDR2 LQKENI. This CDR3 comprises 16 residues. The V gene end was trimmed by 1 base and the J gene end by 4 bases; junction bases not matched to a gene: 4. The DNA of the CDR3 is TGTGCCAGCTCACCACTCATGACAGGGGGCACCGGGGAGCTGTTTTTT. Translating it yields CASSPLMTGGTGELFF.

The chain recombines TRBV4-3 with TRBJ2-1; D is perhaps TRBD2 (6 bases). Trimming stripped 6 bases from V and 1 base from J, with 19 bases between. From germline, CDR1 is LGHNA and CDR2 YSLEER. CDR3 length equals 17 residues. The CDR3 is CASSPKRGGVSYNEQFF. For the CDR3, the DNA is TGCGCCAGCAGTCCCAAGCGTGGCGGGGTATCCTACAATGAGCAGTTCTTC.

V is TRBV4-2 and J is TRBJ2-2, with D tentatively TRBD2 (6 bases). Between the trimmed V and J ends, which lost 1 base and 2 bases, there was a span of 8 bases. CDR1 LGHNA and CDR2 YNFKEQ come from the germline V gene. There are 15 residues in the CDR3. The CDR3 is CASSQATSNTGELFF. CDR3 bases: TGTGCCAGCAGCCAAGCGACTAGTAACACCGGGGAGCTGTTTTTT.

This clone was observed a handful of times. V is TRBV7-2 and J is TRBJ1-2, with a possible D match to TRBD1 (6 bases). Trimming took off 0 bases at V and 2 bases at J, with 16 bases between the two ends. Germline CDR1 SGHTA, CDR2 FQGNSA. This CDR3 comprises 17 residues. The CDR3 sequence: CASSLALGGPGNYGYTF. Written as DNA, the CDR3 is TGTGCCAGCAGCTTAGCGCTTGGGGGCCCTGGGAACTATGGCTACACCTTC.

This chain uses TRBV5-4 with TRBJ1-2; D remains unclear. V lost 4 bases and J 3 bases, leaving 19 bases between the germline ends. Germline V gene sequence: CDR1 SGHNT, CDR2 YYREEE (reference sequence). This CDR3 is built from 16 residues. In DNA form, the CDR3 reads TGTGCCAGCAGCCACCACGAGGGCCTTGGGGACTATGGCTACACCTTC. It specifies CASSHHEGLGDYGYTF.

The chain links TRBV25-1 to TRBJ1-3; TRBD1 is a possible D gene (6 bases). Germline CDR1 and CDR2: MGHDK and SYGVNS. V was pared by 7 bases and J by 1 base, with 8 bases between. The CDR3 has 13 amino acids. CDR3 bases: TGTGCCAGCACCGGACAGTCTGGAAACACCATATATTTT. Protein product: CASTGQSGNTIYF.

The rearrangement uses TRBV5-1 and TRBJ2-1; TRBD1 aligns across 7 bases. Germline CDR1 is SGHRS and CDR2 is YFSETQ. The V and J ends lost 5 bases and 1 base, in that order; junction bases with no gene match: 3. This CDR3 contains 14 residues. This chain's CDR3 is CASSRDSSYNEQFF. CDR3 nucleotides: TGCGCCAGCAGTCGGGACAGTTCCTACAATGAGCAGTTCTTC.

The chain has TRBV7-3 and TRBJ2-1; TRBD1 might be the D (7 bases). Germline V gene data show CDR1 as SGHTA and CDR2 as FQGTGA. The CDR3 loop spans 15 amino acids. Trimming pared 5 bases from V and 6 bases from J, leaving 17 bases between. The CDR3, as DNA: TGTGCCAGCAGCACTCAGGGGGGATCCCCCAATGAGCAGTTCTTC. This translates into CASSTQGGSPNEQFF.

V and J are TRBV4-2 and TRBJ1-5, with a weak D call TRBD1 (5 bases). The CDR3 sequence is 16 residues long. Germline values: CDR1 LGHNA, CDR2 YNFKEQ. Trimming shortened V by 3 bases and J by 1 base, and 13 bases separated the two germline ends. The CDR3 protein is CASSHPWGESNQPQHF. The CDR3 DNA reads TGTGCCAGCAGCCACCCTTGGGGGGAAAGCAATCAGCCCCAGCATTTT.